This T cell receptor (beta chain) was recorded in a study of T cell repertoires in cytomegalovirus infection. As for the study in general: The public TCR beta signatures pointed to both CMV infection and matching HLA type. Study-wide results and caveats: In two of eight donors, the top clonotype was HLA-C-restricted CMV-specific. Frequencies of public TCR beta families were cumulated, and this identified carriers of CMV plus the relevant HLA.

TCRdb called the reads again in MiXCR, with one record for every CDR3 protein. The data show fewer than 550,000 distinct CDR3 sequences, 26% seen once. This clonotype was seen only a few times. Its antigen is not identified. The sequencing input was PBMCs. The sequence derives from a human donor in good health (CMV status not recorded). Some clones in this sample may be carry-over from other donors' samples.

CDR3 amino acids: CASSQLDRDSGTQYF. The CDR3 DNA reads TGTGCCAGCAGCCAATTGGACAGGGATAGCGGGACCCAGTACTTC. V gene TRBV7-8 combines with J gene TRBJ2-5, with 8 bases lining up with TRBD1. The germline V gene has CDR1 SGHVS and CDR2 FQNEAQ. The CDR3 length is 15 residues. With V trimmed by 5 bases and J by 7 bases, 12 bases remained unmatched.